This T cell receptor beta chain emerged from a study of cytomegalovirus exposure and HLA in healthy donors (dated by TCRdb to 2016 to 2017). Regarding the complete study: An earlier analysis of 587 of the donors reported approximately 260 Gb of sequence data and around 100 million unique TCR beta sequences obtained from 150 million to 200 million T cells. About 280 gigabases of sequencing data and around 80 million unique TCR sequences made up an early release that covered 500 to 650 HLA-typed donors. The genetic ancestry cluster associated with self-reported Caucasian donors included over 65% of the roughly 400 genotyped donors. The study aimed to test whether cataloging public T cell receptors could reveal signatures of past pathogen exposure. The study profiled the T cell repertoires of 500 to 800 subjects by immunosequencing and related them to cytomegalovirus serostatus. Along with the approximately 650-subject first cohort, a separate validation cohort of around 120 different subjects was used. High-throughput TCR immunosequencing, statistical association of individual TCRs with disease status, and machine learning were combined to predict cytomegalovirus infection status. A later analysis re-analyzed previously published TCR beta repertoires from 660 or so donors and added high-resolution HLA genotyping to study TCR occurrence patterns. Rather than using new phenotypic data, the later analysis identified candidate immune exposures from TCR beta sequences and from how often those sequences occurred across donors. To decide whether each TCR beta V gene segment behaved as functional or pseudogenic, an earlier analysis of fewer than 750 of the donors relied on high-throughput TCR beta sequencing. Donor age, sex, ethnicity and CMV serostatus were compiled alongside the repertoire data. Genome-wide SNP genotypes for about 60% of the roughly 700 donors were used in a later genetic analysis, which treated that subset as a discovery cohort. Every discovery cohort repertoire had been produced on one sequencing platform. HLA typing covered class I and class II loci at four-digit resolution. The number of typed donors differed by locus: roughly 620-630 for A, B, C, DRB1 and DQB1; about 520 for DQA1; around 580 for DPA1; and 400 to 480 for DPB1. Four to six DR-DQ haplotypes were handled as single units for association and clustering, since linkage in the cohort was strong. On average, around 200,000 unique TCR beta nucleotide sequences were sequenced per donor among 398 genotyped donors of the cohort, with roughly 18% of those sequences being non-productive. Broad study findings and their caveats: In a later analysis, the rate of TCR association differed among HLA loci, with DRB1 alleles having the most associated TCRs and HLA-C alleles having the fewest. A few of the identified cytomegalovirus-associated TCR beta chains were confirmed in vitro to be specific for cytomegalovirus antigens. The authors suggested that the approach could potentially be generalized to other disease states and immunological phenotypes. V-gene and J-gene trimming of TCR beta chains was associated with a missense DCLRE1C variant in a later genetic analysis, and the association was replicated in an independent cohort. In an earlier analysis of approximately 590 of the donors, most TCR beta V segments appeared in productive rearrangements about 87% or about 30% of the time, broadly matching IMGT annotations. Assigning TCR associations to individual alleles was difficult when HLA alleles, especially DR and DQ, strongly co-occurred. In a later analysis, several top co-occurrence clusters were reported to appear linked to parvovirus B19, influenza, CMV and Epstein-Barr virus. Most TCR sequences were seen in very few donors, while some public TCRs were found in many individuals. Because HLA typing was unavailable for some donors at each locus, only the typed subset was used in association tests. A later genetic analysis reported fewer N-insertions in productive TCRs among donors in an Asian-associated ancestry cluster than the approximately 670-donor mean. A later analysis found that HLA-associated TCR beta chains were more clonally expanded and had lower generation probabilities than equally common non-associated chains. A group of highly shared sequence variants was considered likely to be a technical artifact of the sequencing pipeline. In a later analysis, around 17,000 TCR beta sequences were associated with specific HLA alleles at a false discovery rate of 0.05. A further reported finding was that TCR beta sequences accurately predicted the HLA-A and HLA-B alleles for most subjects in the first cohort. Because the 87-base-pair reads could not distinguish some IMGT-functional V segments, including TRBV6-2 and TRBV6-3, those segments were excluded. Cytomegalovirus status was reported to be diagnosed by the classifier with high specificity and sensitivity in both the original and validation cohorts. In this cohort, only TCR beta chains were sequenced, and detectable features were limited by the absence of alpha or paired-chain data. The earlier analysis of approximately 540 of the donors excluded approximately 15 rarely observed V segments, including chromosome 9 orphons, because counts were too low. According to a later analysis, most CMV-associated TCR beta chains appeared to be HLA-restricted, and the HLA associations seemed to be driven largely by CMV exposure. In the study, 150 to 200 TCR beta chains were listed as associated with cytomegalovirus. Correlated functional status among segregating V segments might be attributable to linkage disequilibrium, but an unknown experimental factor could not be ruled out. For the cohort, immune exposure information was limited to CMV serostatus. The presence/absence analyses assumed that sequencing depth was roughly uniform across donors, and that assumption may not be true.

The cohort consisted of approximately 690 healthy bone marrow donors. Cohort members were all nominally healthy when sampled, although unrecorded immune exposures were likely present. The donor tested CMV seronegative, placing the donor among the 350 or so seronegative members of the cohort. Each donor provided a peripheral blood sample, and peripheral blood mononuclear cells were used for TCR beta sequencing. The Qiagen DNeasy Blood Extraction Kit was used to extract genomic DNA from the blood cell samples. As concerns this clone: The antigen it binds to is not known. No base quality information exists; no much larger clone differs at one position.

Receptor amplification or capture employed the immunoSEQ multiplex PCR assay. For the multiplex PCR, a mixture combining 60 forward primers for TCR Vbeta segments and 13 reverse primers for TCR Jbeta segments was used. The CDR3 region of rearranged TCR beta genes was amplified from genomic DNA with a multiplex PCR assay. The Illumina HiSeq System was used to sequence the amplified TCR beta libraries as 87-base-pair reads. In the authors' own workflow: A later analysis counted some 80 million unique TCR beta chains across the 640 or so repertoires, and roughly 9.9 million of these chains were shared by at least two donors. To remove PCR and sequencing errors, raw reads were error-corrected and collapsed into unique sequences using a nearest-neighbor algorithm that merged closely related sequences. Alignment of CDR3 sequences to IMGT reference sequences was used to assign V, D and J gene segments. For a sequence to be retained, at least a six-nucleotide match to both a V gene segment and a J gene segment was required. A rearrangement was called productive if the CDR3 had no stop codons and remained in frame with V and J, and every other rearrangement was called non-productive. Following IMGT convention, CDR3 was defined as the stretch from the second conserved V-encoded cysteine up to the conserved J-encoded phenylalanine. Sequences without an unambiguous match to a single V gene segment were excluded from the earlier analysis of almost 600 of the donors. In an earlier analysis of almost 600 of the donors, a V segment was called functional when productive rearrangements were above 56.7%, and segregating when the standard deviation between donors exceeded 5%. A statistical classification framework was developed to diagnose cytomegalovirus status using the catalog of TCR beta chain sequences. In a later analysis, TCR nucleotide sequences were compared against IMGT/GENE-DB human TR gene sequences so that V and J genes could be assigned. Using the TCRdist pipeline, a later analysis assigned CDR3 sequences along with most-parsimonious VDJ recombination scenarios. A later analysis defined each TCR beta chain by its CDR3 amino acid sequence plus V-gene family, and excluded reads lacking a unique V-gene family. In a later analysis, nearly 600 highly shared, low-generation-probability nucleotide sequences were removed to address suspected cross-contamination and a sequencing artifact. In a later analysis, a clonal expansion index for each public chain was calculated from normalized within-repertoire ranks of inferred template counts. In a later analysis, generation probabilities were computed using a VDJ recombination model fitted to out-of-frame rearrangements, and the results were checked against IGoR. In a later analysis, TCR-TCR, TCR-HLA and TCR-CMV co-occurrence was scored with hypergeometric tests, and a repertoire-size bias correction was applied to TCR pairs. In a later analysis, false discovery rates were estimated by permuting HLA or CMV assignments 20 times. In a later analysis, co-occurring TCRs were grouped using DBSCAN, and TCRdist sequence similarity was added for clustering within HLA-allele-positive subsets. Repertoires with fewer than 30,000 or more than 120,000 public chains were left out of co-occurrence clustering, as were about five repertoires with anomalous nucleotide sharing. TCRdb retrieved this table from immuneACCESS and kept in-frame rearrangements only. Not all clones are present; in checked studies, unresolved V genes account for under half, and no reason is known for the remainder. V and J calls and clone size are those listed in that table; D and trimming were worked out from the DNA. The sample table holds more than 90,000 clones, of which approximately 70% were seen once. The ten largest make up nearly 0.9% of the sample.

CDR1 and CDR2 (SGHRS, YFSETQ) derive from the germline V gene. From the cysteine up to the phenylalanine, the CDR3 has a length of 18 residues. CDR3 DNA only is kept here, 54 bases in frame from base 1. The junction shows trimming of 4 bases on V and 4 bases on J, and the gene matches do not reach 10 bases of it. Source material: PBMCs. The rearrangement combines TRBV5-1 with TRBJ2-2; 13 bases in between match TRBD2. The sequence was collected from a young woman in good health and CMV-seronegative. The encoded CDR3 is CASSGGGLAGVITGELFF. The bases read TGCGCCAGCAGCGGCGGCGGACTAGCGGGGGTTATCACCGGGGAGCTGTTTTTT.